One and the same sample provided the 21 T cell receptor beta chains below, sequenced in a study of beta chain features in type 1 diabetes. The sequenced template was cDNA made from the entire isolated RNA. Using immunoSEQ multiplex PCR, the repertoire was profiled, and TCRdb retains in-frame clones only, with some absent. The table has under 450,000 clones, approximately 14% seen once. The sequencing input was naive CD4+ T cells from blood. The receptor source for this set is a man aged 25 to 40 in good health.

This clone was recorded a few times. The CDR3 protein is CASTNLGIHGELFF. CDR3 sequence (DNA): TGTGCCAGCACCAACCTAGGGATTCACGGGGAGCTGTTTTTT. This chain links TRBV2 with TRBJ2-2, with D uncertain. This CDR3 comprises 14 residues. The ends were cut back, 7 bases at V and 7 bases at J, with 16 bases in the middle. CDR1 SNHLY and CDR2 FYNNEI come from the germline V gene.

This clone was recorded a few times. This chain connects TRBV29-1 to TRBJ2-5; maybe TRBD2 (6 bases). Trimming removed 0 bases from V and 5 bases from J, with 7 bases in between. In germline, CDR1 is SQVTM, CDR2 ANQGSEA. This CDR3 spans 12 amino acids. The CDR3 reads CSVEDRGETQYF. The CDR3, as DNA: TGCAGCGTTGAAGATCGGGGGGAGACCCAGTACTTC.

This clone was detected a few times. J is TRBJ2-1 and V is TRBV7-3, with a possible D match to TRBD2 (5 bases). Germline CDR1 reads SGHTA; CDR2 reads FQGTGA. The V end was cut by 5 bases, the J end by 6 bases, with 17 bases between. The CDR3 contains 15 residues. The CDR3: CASSQRGAARNEQFF. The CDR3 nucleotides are TGTGCCAGCAGCCAACGGGGTGCTGCACGCAATGAGCAGTTCTTC.

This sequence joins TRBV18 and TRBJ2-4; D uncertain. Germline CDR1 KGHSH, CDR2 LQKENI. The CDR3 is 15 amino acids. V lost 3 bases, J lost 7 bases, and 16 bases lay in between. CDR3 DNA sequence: TGTGCCAGCTCACCCTCCAGACAACCGAGTAACATTCAGTACTTC. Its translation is CASSPSRQPSNIQYF.

The CDR3 DNA is TGCAGCGCCCAATTGACTTCGGCAAGGGGTACAGATACGCAGTATTTT. Its translation is CSAQLTSARGTDTQYF. This chain links TRBV29-1 with TRBJ2-3, with a tentative D call TRBD1 (5 bases). Trimming shortened V by 7 bases and J by 3 bases, and 23 bases separated the two germline ends. The CDR3 is 16 amino acids. Germline V lookup: CDR1 SQVTM, CDR2 ANQGSEA.

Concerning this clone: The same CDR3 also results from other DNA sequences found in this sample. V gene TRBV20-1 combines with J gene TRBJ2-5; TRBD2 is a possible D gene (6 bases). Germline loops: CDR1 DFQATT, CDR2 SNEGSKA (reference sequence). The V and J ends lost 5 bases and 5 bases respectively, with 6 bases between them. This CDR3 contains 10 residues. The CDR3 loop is CSARGETQYF. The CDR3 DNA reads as TGCAGTGCTCGGGGGGAGACCCAGTACTTC.

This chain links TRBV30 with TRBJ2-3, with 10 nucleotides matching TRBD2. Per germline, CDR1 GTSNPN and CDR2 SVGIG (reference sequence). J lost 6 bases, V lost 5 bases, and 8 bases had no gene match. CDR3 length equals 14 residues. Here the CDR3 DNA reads TGTGCCTGGGGGCTAGCGGGAGATCGGGATACGCAGTATTTT. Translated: CAWGLAGDRDTQYF. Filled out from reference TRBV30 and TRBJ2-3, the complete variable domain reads SQTIHQWPATLVQPVGSPLSLECTVEGTSNPNLYWYRQAAGRGLQLLFYSVGIGQISSEVPQNLSASRPQDRQFILSSKKLLLSDSGFYLCAWGLAGDRDTQYFGPGTRLTVL.

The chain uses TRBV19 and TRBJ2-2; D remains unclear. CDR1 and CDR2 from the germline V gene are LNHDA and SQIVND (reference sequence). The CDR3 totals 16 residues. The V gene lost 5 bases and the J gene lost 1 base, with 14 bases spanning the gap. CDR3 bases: TGTGCCAGTAGTGGCTTTCGGTTTAAGAACACCGGGGAGCTGTTTTTT. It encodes CASSGFRFKNTGELFF.

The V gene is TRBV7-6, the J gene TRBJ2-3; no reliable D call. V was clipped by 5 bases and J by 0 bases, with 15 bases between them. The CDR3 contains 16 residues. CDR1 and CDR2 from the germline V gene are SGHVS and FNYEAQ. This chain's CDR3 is CASSPRGRSSTDTQYF. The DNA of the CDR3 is TGTGCCAGCAGCCCCAGAGGCAGATCTAGCACAGATACGCAGTATTTT.

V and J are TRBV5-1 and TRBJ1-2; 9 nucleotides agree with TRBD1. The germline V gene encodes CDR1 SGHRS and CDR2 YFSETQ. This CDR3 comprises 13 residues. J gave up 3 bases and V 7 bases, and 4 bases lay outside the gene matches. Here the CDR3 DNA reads TGCGCCAGCGGACAGGGGTTGCACTATGGCTACACCTTC. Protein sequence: CASGQGLHYGYTF.

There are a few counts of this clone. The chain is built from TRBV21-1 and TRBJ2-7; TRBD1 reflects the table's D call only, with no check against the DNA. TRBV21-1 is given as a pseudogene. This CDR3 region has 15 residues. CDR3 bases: TGTGCCAGCTTCAGGACCGGGACACCATCCTACGAGCAGTACGTC. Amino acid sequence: CASFRTGTPSYEQYV.

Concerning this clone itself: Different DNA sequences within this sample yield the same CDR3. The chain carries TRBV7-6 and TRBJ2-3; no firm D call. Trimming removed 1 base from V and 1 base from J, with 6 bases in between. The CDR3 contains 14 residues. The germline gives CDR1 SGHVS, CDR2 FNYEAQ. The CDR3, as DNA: TGTGCCAGCAGCTTAGGTACAGGCACAGATACGCAGTATTTT. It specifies CASSLGTGTDTQYF.

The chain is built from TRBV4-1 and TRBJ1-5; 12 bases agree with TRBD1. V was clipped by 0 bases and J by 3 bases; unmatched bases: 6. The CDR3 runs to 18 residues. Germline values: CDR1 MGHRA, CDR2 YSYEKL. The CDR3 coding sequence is TGCGCCAGCAGCCAAGATTTGGGGACAGGGGGCTTCAATCAGCCCCAGCATTTT. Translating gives CASSQDLGTGGFNQPQHF.

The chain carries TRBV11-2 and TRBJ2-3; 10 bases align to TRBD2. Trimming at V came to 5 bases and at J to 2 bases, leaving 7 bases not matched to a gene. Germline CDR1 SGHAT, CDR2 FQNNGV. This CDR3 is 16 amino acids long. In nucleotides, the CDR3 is TGTGCCAGCAGCGACCAGCGGGGGGGTTACACAGATACGCAGTATTTT. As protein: CASSDQRGGYTDTQYF.

CDR3 residues: CAWSVGAGISYNEQFF. CDR3 bases: TGTGCCTGGAGTGTAGGGGCGGGAATTTCGTACAATGAGCAGTTCTTC. The chain has TRBV30 and TRBJ2-1; perhaps TRBD2 as D (6 bases). The CDR3 contains 16 residues. CDR1 is GTSNPN, CDR2 SVGIG, per germline (reference sequence). Trimming took 0 bases from V and 4 from J, leaving 16 bases between them.

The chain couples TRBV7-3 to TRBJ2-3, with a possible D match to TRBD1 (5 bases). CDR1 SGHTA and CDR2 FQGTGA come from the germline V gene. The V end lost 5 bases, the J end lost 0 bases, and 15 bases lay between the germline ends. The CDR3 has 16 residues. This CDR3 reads CASSLLGRPSTDTQYF. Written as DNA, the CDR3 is TGTGCCAGCAGCCTCTTGGGGCGTCCTAGCACAGATACGCAGTATTTT.

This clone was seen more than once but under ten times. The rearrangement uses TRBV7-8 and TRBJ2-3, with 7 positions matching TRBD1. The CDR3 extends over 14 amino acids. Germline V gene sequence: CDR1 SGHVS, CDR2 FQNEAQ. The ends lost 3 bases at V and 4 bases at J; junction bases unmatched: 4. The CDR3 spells CASSFGQEADTQYF. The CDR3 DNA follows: TGTGCCAGCAGCTTCGGACAGGAGGCAGATACGCAGTATTTT. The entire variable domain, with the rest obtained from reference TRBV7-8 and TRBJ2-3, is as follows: GAGVSQSPRYKVAKRGQDVALRCDPISGHVSLFWYQQALGQGPEFLTYFQNEAQLDKSGLPSDRFFAERPEGSVSTLKIQRTQQEDSAVYLCASSFGQEADTQYFGPGTRLTVL.

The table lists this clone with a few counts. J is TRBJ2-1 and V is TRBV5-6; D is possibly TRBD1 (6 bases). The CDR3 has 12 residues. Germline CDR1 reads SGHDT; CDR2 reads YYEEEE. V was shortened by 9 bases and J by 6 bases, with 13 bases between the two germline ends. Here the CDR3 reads CATSDRLNEQFF. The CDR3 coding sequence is TGTGCCACCTCGGACAGACTCAATGAGCAGTTCTTC.

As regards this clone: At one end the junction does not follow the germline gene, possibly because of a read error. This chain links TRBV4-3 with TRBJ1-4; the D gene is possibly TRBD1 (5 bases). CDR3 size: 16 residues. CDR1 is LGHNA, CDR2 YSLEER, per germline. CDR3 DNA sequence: TGCGCCATCAGCCAAACAAAGGGGACCTCTAATGAAAAACTGTTTTTT. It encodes CAISQTKGTSNEKLFF.

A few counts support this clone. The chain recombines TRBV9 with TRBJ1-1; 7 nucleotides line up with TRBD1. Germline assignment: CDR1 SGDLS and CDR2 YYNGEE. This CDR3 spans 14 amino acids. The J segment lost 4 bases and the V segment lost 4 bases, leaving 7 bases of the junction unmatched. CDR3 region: CASSRTGVATEAFF. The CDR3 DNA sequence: TGTGCCAGCAGCCGAACAGGGGTTGCCACTGAAGCTTTCTTT.

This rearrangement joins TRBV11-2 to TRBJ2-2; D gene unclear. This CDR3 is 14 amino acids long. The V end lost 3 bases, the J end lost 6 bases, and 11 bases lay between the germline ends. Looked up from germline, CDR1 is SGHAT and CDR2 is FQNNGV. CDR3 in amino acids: CASSLGTSAGELFF. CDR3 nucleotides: TGTGCCAGCAGCTTGGGCACCAGTGCCGGGGAGCTGTTTTTT.